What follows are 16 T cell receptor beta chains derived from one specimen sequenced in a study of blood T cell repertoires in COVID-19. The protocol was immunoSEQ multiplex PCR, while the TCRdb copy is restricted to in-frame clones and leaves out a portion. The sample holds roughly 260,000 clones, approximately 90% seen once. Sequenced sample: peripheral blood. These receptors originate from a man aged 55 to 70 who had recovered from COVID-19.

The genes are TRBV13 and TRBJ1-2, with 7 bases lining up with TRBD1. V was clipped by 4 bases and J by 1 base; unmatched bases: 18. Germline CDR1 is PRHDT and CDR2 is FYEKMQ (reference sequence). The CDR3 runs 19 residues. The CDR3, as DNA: TGTGCCAGCAGCTGCCCGGGACAGACGACCTCGGATATTAACTATGGCTACACCTTC. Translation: CASSCPGQTTSDINYGYTF.

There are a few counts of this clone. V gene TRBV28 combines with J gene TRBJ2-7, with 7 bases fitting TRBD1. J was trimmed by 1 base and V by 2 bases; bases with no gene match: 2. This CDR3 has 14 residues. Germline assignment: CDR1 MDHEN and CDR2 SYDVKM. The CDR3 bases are TGTGCCAGCAGTTTAACAGGGGCTTCCTACGAGCAGTACTTC. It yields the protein CASSLTGASYEQYF.

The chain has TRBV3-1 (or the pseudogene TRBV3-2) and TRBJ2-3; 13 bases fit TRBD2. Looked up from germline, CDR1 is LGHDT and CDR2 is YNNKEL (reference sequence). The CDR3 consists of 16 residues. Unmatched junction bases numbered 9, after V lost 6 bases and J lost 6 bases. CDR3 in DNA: TGTGCCAGCAGGACTCGACTAGCGGGGGGATGGGATACGCAGTATTTT. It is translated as CASRTRLAGGWDTQYF.

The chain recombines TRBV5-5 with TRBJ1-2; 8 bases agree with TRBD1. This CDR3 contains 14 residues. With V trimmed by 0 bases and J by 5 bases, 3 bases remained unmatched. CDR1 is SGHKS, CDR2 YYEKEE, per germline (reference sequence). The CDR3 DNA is TGTGCCAGCAGCTTGGGCAACAGGGGGTATGGCTACACCTTC. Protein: CASSLGNRGYGYTF. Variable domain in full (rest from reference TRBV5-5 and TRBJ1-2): DAGVTQSPTHLIKTRGQQVTLRCSPISGHKSVSWYQQVLGQGPQFIFQYYEKEERGRGNFPDRFSARQFPNYSSELNVNALLLGDSALYLCASSLGNRGYGYTFGSGTRLTVV.

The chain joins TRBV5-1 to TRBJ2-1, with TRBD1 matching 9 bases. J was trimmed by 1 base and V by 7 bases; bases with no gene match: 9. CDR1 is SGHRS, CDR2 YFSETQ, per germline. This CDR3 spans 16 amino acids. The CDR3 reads CASGQQGARSYNEQFF. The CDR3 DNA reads TGCGCCAGCGGCCAACAGGGGGCAAGGTCCTACAATGAGCAGTTCTTC.

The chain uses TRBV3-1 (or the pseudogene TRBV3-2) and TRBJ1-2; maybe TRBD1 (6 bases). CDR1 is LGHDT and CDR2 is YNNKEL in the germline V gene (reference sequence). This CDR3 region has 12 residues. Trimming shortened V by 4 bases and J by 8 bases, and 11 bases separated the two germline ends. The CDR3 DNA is TGTGCCAGCAGCCTGCAGACAGGAGGCTACACCTTC. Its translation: CASSLQTGGYTF.

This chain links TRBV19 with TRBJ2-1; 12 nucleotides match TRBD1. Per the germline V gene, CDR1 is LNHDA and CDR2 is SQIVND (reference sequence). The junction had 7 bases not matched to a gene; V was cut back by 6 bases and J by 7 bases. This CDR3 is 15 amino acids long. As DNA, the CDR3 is TGTGCCAGTAGAACGGGGACAGGGGGCTATAATGAGCAGTTCTTC. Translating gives CASRTGTGGYNEQFF.

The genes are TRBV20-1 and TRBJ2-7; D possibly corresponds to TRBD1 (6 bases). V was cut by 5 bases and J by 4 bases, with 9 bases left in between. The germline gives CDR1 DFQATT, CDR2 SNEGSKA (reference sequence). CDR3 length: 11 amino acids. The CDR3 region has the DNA TGCAGTGCTCACCAGGGGTACGAGCAGTACTTC. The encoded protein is CSAHQGYEQYF.

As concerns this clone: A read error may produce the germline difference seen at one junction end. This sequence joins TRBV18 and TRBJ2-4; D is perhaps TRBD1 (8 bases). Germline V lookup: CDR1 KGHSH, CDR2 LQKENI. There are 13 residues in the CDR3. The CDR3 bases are TGTGCCAGCTCACCTTCGCAGGACAGGGACTACCACTTC. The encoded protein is CASSPSQDRDYHF.

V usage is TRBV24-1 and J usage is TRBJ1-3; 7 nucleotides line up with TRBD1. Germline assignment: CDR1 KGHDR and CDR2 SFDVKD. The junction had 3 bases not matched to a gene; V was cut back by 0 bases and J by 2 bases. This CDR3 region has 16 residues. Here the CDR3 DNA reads TGTGCCACCAGTGATTTGCAGGGGGACGCTGGAAACACCATATATTTT. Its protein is CATSDLQGDAGNTIYF.

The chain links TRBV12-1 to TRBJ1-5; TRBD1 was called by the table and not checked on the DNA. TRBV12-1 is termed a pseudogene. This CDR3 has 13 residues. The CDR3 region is CAIPGQSNQPQHF. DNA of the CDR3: TGTGCCATCCCGGGACAGAGCAATCAGCCCCAGCATTTT.

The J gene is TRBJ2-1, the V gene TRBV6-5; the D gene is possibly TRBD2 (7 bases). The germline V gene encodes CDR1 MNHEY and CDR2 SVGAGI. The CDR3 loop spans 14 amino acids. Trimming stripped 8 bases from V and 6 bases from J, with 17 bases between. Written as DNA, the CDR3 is TGTGCCAGCCATTGGAGGGGGGGCTGCAATGAGCAGTTCTTC. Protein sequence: CASHWRGGCNEQFF.

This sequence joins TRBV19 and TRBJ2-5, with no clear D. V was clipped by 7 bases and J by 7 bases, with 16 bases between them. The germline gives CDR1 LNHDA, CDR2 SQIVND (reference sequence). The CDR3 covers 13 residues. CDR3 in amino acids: CASTSEVRGTQYF. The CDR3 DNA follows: TGTGCCAGTACCTCAGAAGTTAGAGGGACCCAGTACTTC.

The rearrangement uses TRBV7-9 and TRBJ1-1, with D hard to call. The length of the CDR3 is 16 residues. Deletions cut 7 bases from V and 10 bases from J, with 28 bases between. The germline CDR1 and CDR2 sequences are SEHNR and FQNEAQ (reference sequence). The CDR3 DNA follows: TGTGCCAGCATCCACAGTACCTCTTTTCCAATTAATGGAGCTTTCTTT. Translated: CASIHSTSFPINGAFF. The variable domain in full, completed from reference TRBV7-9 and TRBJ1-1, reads DTGVSQNPRHKITKRGQNVTFRCDPISEHNRLYWYRQTLGQGPEFLTYFQNEAQLEKSRLLSDRFSAERPKGSFSTLEIQRTEQGDSAMYLCASIHSTSFPINGAFFGQGTRLTVV.

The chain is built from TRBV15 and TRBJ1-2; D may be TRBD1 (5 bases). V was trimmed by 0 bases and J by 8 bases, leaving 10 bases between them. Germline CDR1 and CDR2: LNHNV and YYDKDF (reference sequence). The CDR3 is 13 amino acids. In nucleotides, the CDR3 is TGTGCCACCAGCAGAGAAAGCGGGGCGGGCTACACCTTC. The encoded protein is CATSRESGAGYTF. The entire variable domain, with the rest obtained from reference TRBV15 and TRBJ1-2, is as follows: DAMVIQNPRYQVTQFGKPVTLSCSQTLNHNVMYWYQQKSSQAPKLLFHYYDKDFNNEADTPDNFQSRRPNTSFCFLDIRSPGLGDTAMYLCATSRESGAGYTFGSGTRLTVV.

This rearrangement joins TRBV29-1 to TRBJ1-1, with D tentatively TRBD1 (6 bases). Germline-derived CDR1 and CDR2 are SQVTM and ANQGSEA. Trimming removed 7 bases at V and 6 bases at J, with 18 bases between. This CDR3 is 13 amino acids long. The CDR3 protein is CSAAEGTGSEAFF. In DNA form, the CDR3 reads TGCAGCGCTGCAGAGGGAACAGGGTCTGAAGCTTTCTTT.